This T cell receptor (beta chain) was retrieved from a study of blood T cell repertoires in COVID-19. Study members were between 18 and 89 years old and lived in some 26 US regions. Sequencing was performed with immunoSEQ multiplex PCR; in TCRdb, only in-frame clones are kept and a portion is missing. The table records a few hundred thousand clones, roughly 89% of them present only once. CDR1 is MNHEY and CDR2 is SMNVEV in the germline V gene (reference sequence). There are 14 residues in the CDR3. The V end lost 0 bases, the J end lost 1 base, and 6 bases lay between the germline ends. The receptor's source is a woman aged 45-59 years who had recovered from COVID-19. The sample consisted of PBMCs or T cells enriched from blood (not recorded which). The V gene is TRBV27, the J gene TRBJ1-1; D not certain. CDR3 sequence reads: CASSLSRQNTEAFF. The DNA for the CDR3 is TGTGCCAGCAGTTTATCAAGACAGAACACTGAAGCTTTCTTT.